A single T cell receptor (beta chain) is shown here with its context. Its cognate antigen is unknown. Losses at the gene ends were 6 bases for V and 3 bases for J; bases not matched to a gene: 2. This CDR3 comprises 13 residues. Germline V gene lookup returns CDR1 MNHEY and CDR2 SVGAGI. This entry is derived from a study of T cell responses to AZD1222 COVID-19 vaccine. Profiling relied on immunoSEQ multiplex PCR, and the TCRdb table lists in-frame clones only, not all of them. Here the sample spans about 150,000 clones, about 93% being singletons. Study conclusions and caveats: Clonal diversity was possibly underestimated, and the donors were mostly white British, with more females. A reported finding is that nearly half of spike-specific TCRs target unmutated variant regions.

This receptor was taken from an adult who received the AZD1222 COVID-19 vaccine. The chain has TRBV6-5 and TRBJ2-7; 10 nucleotides match TRBD1. The sample was peripheral blood, taken 28 days after the second AZD1222 dose. CDR3 region: CASSRDRGYEQYF. CDR3 bases: TGTGCCAGCAGCCGGGACAGGGGCTACGAGCAGTACTTC.